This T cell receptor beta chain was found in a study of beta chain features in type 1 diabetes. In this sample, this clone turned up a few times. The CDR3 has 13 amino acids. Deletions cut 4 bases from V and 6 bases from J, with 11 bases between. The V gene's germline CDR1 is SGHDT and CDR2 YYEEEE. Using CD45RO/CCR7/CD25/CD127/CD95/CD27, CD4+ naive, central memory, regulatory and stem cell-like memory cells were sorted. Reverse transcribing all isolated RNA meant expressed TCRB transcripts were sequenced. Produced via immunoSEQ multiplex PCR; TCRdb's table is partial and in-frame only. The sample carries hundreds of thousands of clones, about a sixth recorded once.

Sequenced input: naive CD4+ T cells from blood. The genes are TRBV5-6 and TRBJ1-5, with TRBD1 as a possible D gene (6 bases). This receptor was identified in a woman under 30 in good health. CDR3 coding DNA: TGTGCCAGCAGCCCCGGGGGGCTTCAGCCCCAGCATTTT. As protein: CASSPGGLQPQHF.